This TCR beta chain was profiled in a study of CXCR3-negative and CXCR3-positive naive CD8 T cells. Overall study findings and caveats: Hydrophobicity of TRB CDR3s was greater in CXCR3-positive naive cells than in CXCR3-negative naive cells.

With regard to this clonotype: Its specificity is not known.

Germline V gene data show CDR1 as SGHVS and CDR2 as FNYEAQ. This CDR3 is built from 16 residues. The study made its TRB cDNA libraries by 5' RACE, adding UMI labels. After re-calling the 5' RACE reads, TCRdb lists one entry per CDR3 protein, DNA absent. The sample shows over 95,000 distinct CDR3 sequences, and approximately 0.36% sits with its ten largest clones. The TCR originated in a human donor in good health. Some clones in this sample may be carry-over from other donors' samples. The rearrangement joins TRBV7-6 to TRBJ2-7; absent DNA, TCRdb's TRBD2 call cannot be checked. Sequenced material: naive CXCR3+ CD8+ T cells from blood. As to subset: CD45RO-CCR7+CD27+CD95- naive CD8+ T cells expressing CXCR3 (TNR3+). The CDR3 reads CASSLLAGALLNEQYF.